The 18 T cell receptor beta chains below come from one sample, sequenced in a study of T cell responses to AZD1222 COVID-19 vaccine. Data came from immunoSEQ multiplex PCR; TCRdb stores just in-frame clones and leaves some out. This table has tens of thousands of clones, just over 90% appearing once. The material sequenced was peripheral blood, taken on day 0 of MenACWY control vaccination. These receptors were obtained from an adult in good health.

This rearrangement joins TRBV5-4 to TRBJ1-1, with D hard to call. This CDR3 region has 12 residues. The germline gives CDR1 SGHNT, CDR2 YYREEE (reference sequence). Trimming removed 0 bases from V and 0 bases from J, with 0 bases in between. The CDR3: CASSLVNTEAFF. CDR3 nucleotide sequence: TGTGCCAGCAGCTTGGTGAACACTGAAGCTTTCTTT.

The chain recombines TRBV18 with TRBJ1-3; D may be TRBD1 (6 bases). There are 15 residues in the CDR3. Germline V gene lookup returns CDR1 KGHSH and CDR2 LQKENI. V gave up 2 bases and J gave up 6 bases, with 14 bases separating them. CDR3 nucleotides: TGTGCCAGCTCACCAGAGAACAGGGCTGAAAACACCATATATTTT. Its translation is CASSPENRAENTIYF.

The rearrangement uses TRBV9 and TRBJ1-3; D might be TRBD1 (6 bases). The germline CDR1 and CDR2 sequences are SGDLS and YYNGEE. The CDR3 has 16 residues. Trimming pared 3 bases from V and 0 bases from J, leaving 13 bases between. CDR3 in DNA: TGTGCCAGCAGCGACCGACAGGTCCCCTCTGGAAACACCATATATTTT. Protein product: CASSDRQVPSGNTIYF.

This sequence joins TRBV18 and TRBJ2-7; 7 bases are shared with TRBD1. CDR3 length: 16 amino acids. CDR1 is KGHSH, CDR2 LQKENI, per germline. Trimming cost V 0 bases and J 3 bases; bases outside gene matches: 8. The CDR3 loop is CASSPPSTAGGYEQYF. Written as DNA, the CDR3 is TGTGCCAGCTCACCACCGAGCACTGCAGGGGGCTACGAGCAGTACTTC. Full variable domain (rest looked up from reference TRBV18 and TRBJ2-7): NAGVMQNPRHLVRRRGQEARLRCSPMKGHSHVYWYRQLPEEGLKFMVYLQKENIIDESGMPKERFSAEFPKEGPSILRIQQVVRGDSAAYFCASSPPSTAGGYEQYFGPGTRLTVT.

The gene calls are TRBV4-1 and TRBJ1-3, with no clear D. V lost 2 bases and J lost 0, with 8 bases in between. This CDR3 has 15 residues. From germline, CDR1 is MGHRA and CDR2 YSYEKL. DNA of the CDR3: TGCGCCAGCAGCCAAAACATCCTCTCTGGAAACACCATATATTTT. Its translation: CASSQNILSGNTIYF.

By sample fraction, this clone is large. The CDR3 nucleotides are TGTGCCAGCAGATGGGGCATTGACAATGAGCAGTTCTTC. Translating it yields CASRWGIDNEQFF. This chain links TRBV6-5 with TRBJ2-1; possible D gene TRBD1, 5 bases. CDR1 and CDR2 from the germline V gene are MNHEY and SVGAGI. The CDR3 has 13 amino acids. V was trimmed by 6 bases and J by 5 bases, leaving 11 bases between them.

The rearrangement links TRBV21-1 to TRBJ2-7; the D segment call TRBD1 is taken from the table without a DNA check. TRBV21-1 is a pseudogene locus. This CDR3 contains 17 residues. In DNA form, the CDR3 reads TGTGCCAGCAGCTTTCCCGGTAGGGGGCCCACCGACTACGAGCAGTACTTC. It is translated as CASSFPGRGPTDYEQYF.

The chain is built from TRBV7-2 and TRBJ1-5; D is ambiguous. V was pared by 1 base and J by 5 bases, with 6 bases between. Germline V gene sequence: CDR1 SGHTA, CDR2 FQGNSA. This CDR3 region has 13 residues. This CDR3 reads CASSLGSDQPQHF. The CDR3 nucleotides read TGTGCCAGCAGCTTAGGCTCGGATCAGCCCCAGCATTTT. Looking up the rest from reference TRBV7-2 and TRBJ1-5 gives the full variable domain: GAGVSQSPSNKVTEKGKDVELRCDPISGHTALYWYRQSLGQGLEFLIYFQGNSAPDKSGLPSDRFSAERTGGSVSTLTIQRTQQEDSAVYLCASSLGSDQPQHFGDGTRLSIL.

The chain combines TRBV19 with TRBJ2-6; 12 nucleotides align to TRBD2. CDR1 and CDR2 from the germline V gene are LNHDA and SQIVND (reference sequence). The CDR3 length is 19 residues. The J segment lost 4 bases and the V segment lost 1 base, leaving 8 bases of the junction unmatched. The CDR3 region has the DNA TGTGCCAGTAGTATAGTACCGACTAGCGGGAGTACAGGGGCCAACGTCCTGACTTTC. As protein: CASSIVPTSGSTGANVLTF.

The chain has TRBV7-2 and TRBJ1-2, with D perhaps matching TRBD1 (6 bases). Germline V gene data show CDR1 as SGHTA and CDR2 as FQGNSA. The ends were cut back, 5 bases at V and 2 bases at J, with 24 bases in the middle. CDR3 length equals 18 residues. The CDR3 is CASSPQTGGTNANYGYTF. Written as DNA, the CDR3 is TGTGCCAGCAGCCCCCAGACGGGGGGGACAAACGCGAACTATGGCTACACCTTC.

V gene TRBV24-1 combines with J gene TRBJ1-4; the D is unclear. Trimming removed 7 bases from V and 4 bases from J, with 6 bases in between. Germline V CDR1 and CDR2: KGHDR, SFDVKD. There are 12 residues in the CDR3. CDR3 coding DNA: TGTGCCACCAGGGGGAATAATGAAAAACTGTTTTTT. Protein: CATRGNNEKLFF.

V and J are TRBV6-5 and TRBJ2-7; weak D call: TRBD2 (6 bases). The CDR3 runs 16 residues. CDR1 and CDR2 (germline): MNHEY, SVGAGI. V was clipped by 2 bases and J by 0 bases, with 14 bases between them. The CDR3 DNA reads TGTGCCAGCAGTTACGGCGGCGGGGTAAGCTCCTACGAGCAGTACTTC. Translating gives CASSYGGGVSSYEQYF.

The rearrangement joins TRBV19 to TRBJ2-1; 10 bases line up with TRBD2. With 9 bases clipped from V and 5 bases from J, the junction kept 13 bases outside the gene matches. In germline, CDR1 is LNHDA, CDR2 SQIVND (reference sequence). The CDR3 loop spans 16 amino acids. CDR3 nucleotides: TGTGCCAGCAGGGGGGCCGGGACTAGCGTCCACAATGAGCAGTTCTTC. Its protein product is CASRGAGTSVHNEQFF.

This chain uses TRBV25-1 with TRBJ1-5, with D unresolved. V was clipped by 4 bases and J by 7 bases, with 14 bases between them. The CDR3 contains 14 residues. Germline-derived CDR1 and CDR2 are MGHDK and SYGVNS. The CDR3 DNA follows: TGTGCCAGCAGTGGGGAAGGGTTCGGCCAGCCCCAGCATTTT. It yields the protein CASSGEGFGQPQHF.

This sequence joins TRBV5-1 and TRBJ1-1; D remains ambiguous. The CDR3 has 12 amino acids. The germline V and J ends were trimmed by 3 bases and 1 base, with 4 bases remaining between them. CDR1 SGHRS and CDR2 YFSETQ come from the germline V gene. The CDR3 sequence is CASSWGNTEAFF. CDR3 DNA: TGCGCCAGCAGCTGGGGGAACACTGAAGCTTTCTTT.

V and J are TRBV27 and TRBJ2-7; tentatively, D is TRBD2 (6 bases). V was pared by 0 bases and J by 3 bases, with 12 bases between. CDR3 length: 15 residues. CDR1 and CDR2 (germline): MNHEY, SMNVEV (reference sequence). The DNA for the CDR3 is TGTGCCAGCAGTTTATCTAGCGGAACTATCTACGAGCAGTACTTC. It translates to CASSLSSGTIYEQYF.

J is TRBJ1-5 and V is TRBV6-1, with D possibly being TRBD1 (5 bases). V gave up 2 bases and J gave up 3 bases, with 14 bases separating them. CDR1 MNHNS and CDR2 SASEGT come from the germline V gene. The CDR3 runs 16 residues. The CDR3 is CASSERAGTHNQPQHF. The DNA of the CDR3 is TGTGCCAGCAGTGAAAGGGCAGGGACTCACAATCAGCCCCAGCATTTT.

V is TRBV27 and J is TRBJ2-6; possible D gene TRBD1, 6 bases. Germline CDR1 MNHEY, CDR2 SMNVEV (reference sequence). V gave up 8 bases and J gave up 1 base, with 21 bases separating them. This CDR3 is built from 18 residues. DNA of the CDR3: TGTGCCAGCTCGCTTAGGGGGATATGGATGTCTGGGGCCAACGTCCTGACTTTC. This sequence encodes CASSLRGIWMSGANVLTF.